This T cell receptor beta chain was captured in a study of identical twins. This clonotype was observed many times. One entry per CDR3 protein, called by TCRdb with MiXCR from the 5' RACE reads. The data contain about 240,000 distinct CDR3 sequences, about 7.5% of them singletons. These same data were also listed under a study on yellow fever vaccine responses in identical twins.

This TCR derives from a woman between 18 and 30 years old in good health. The specimen was CD8+ T cells sorted from blood.

CDR3 DNA: TGTGCCAGCAGCTGGACTAGCGGGAACTCCTACAATGAGCAGTTCTTC. Amino acids: CASSWTSGNSYNEQFF. The gene calls are TRBV7-9 and TRBJ2-1, with 12 bases lining up with TRBD2. The CDR3 runs 16 residues. J gave up 0 bases and V 4 bases, and 1 base lay outside the gene matches. Germline CDR1 and CDR2: SEHNR and FQNEAQ (reference sequence). Combining the CDR3 with reference TRBV7-9 and TRBJ2-1 gives the whole variable domain DTGVSQNPRHKITKRGQNVTFRCDPISEHNRLYWYRQTLGQGPEFLTYFQNEAQLEKSRLLSDRFSAERPKGSFSTLEIQRTEQGDSAMYLCASSWTSGNSYNEQFFGPGTRLTVL.